This TCR beta chain was sequenced in a study of blood T cell repertoires in COVID-19 (dated by TCRdb to 2018 to 2021). Background for the entire study: The collaborator samples originated in the United States, Italy and Spain and spanned the acute and convalescent phases of COVID-19. The prospective study material was composed of cDNA or gDNA derived from T cells, B-cell-depleted T cells, or PBMCs. Deeply sampled blood TCRbeta repertoires from subjects exposed to, actively infected with, or recovered from COVID-19 were included in the dataset. The repertoires were made available in a free public database intended to serve as a resource for research on the immune response to SARS-CoV-2. Samples came from the ongoing ImmuneRACE study (first 160 participants) plus 1,254 subjects from 6 global collaborators. The sample metadata nearly always contained a de-identified subject ID, COVID-19 status, age in years and sex. HLA class I and class II types, where available, came from metadata supplied by the sample provider rather than from assay-based typing.

This clone was observed a single time. Its antigen target is currently unknown. Nothing much larger sits one base from this clone, and base qualities are not available. The germline V and J ends show losses of 3 bases and 10 bases respectively, and no gene match explains 12 bases of the junction. The CDR3 runs 15 residues from the cysteine to the phenylalanine. CDR3 DNA is the only sequence kept; it has 45 bases, read in frame from the first base. According to the germline V gene, CDR1 reads SGDLS and CDR2 reads YYNGEE. At one collaborating source in Seattle, patients were enrolled during active infection and were followed longitudinally through the course of disease. The collaborating institutions used their own protocols to collect whole blood in K2EDTA tubes. Collaborator samples were shipped for TCRbeta analysis as frozen whole blood, isolated PBMCs, or DNA extracted from either sample type. The immunoSEQ Assay, a bias-controlled multiplex PCR, was used to amplify TCRbeta CDR3 regions from genomic DNA. From the authors' description of their analysis: Within the assay, amplification of reference gene primers was used to estimate how many nucleated cells each sample contained. To quantify the absolute abundance of each unique TCRbeta CDR3 rearrangement, sequence reads were collapsed and filtered. For each sample, productive Simpson clonality was calculated by taking the square root of Simpson's diversity index across productive rearrangements. This is the immuneACCESS table as TCRdb keeps it, with only in-frame sequences that have V and J called. A part of the clones is gone; compared with another copy, unresolved V genes explain less than half, and the rest is unexplained. Clone size and the V and J calls come from that table; the DNA yielded D and trimming. Here the sample has tens of thousands of clones; under 90% occur a single time. The top ten clonotypes cover about 14% of the sample.

Findings and caveats that apply to the study as a whole: The quantity of clinical and demographic metadata differed by source and by participant and was supplied without curation.

The chain is encoded by TRBV9 joined to TRBJ2-1; 8 bases in between match TRBD2. The sequence was obtained from a man aged 45-65 years with COVID-19, enrolled during active disease. Sequences were obtained from peripheral blood. The nucleotide sequence is given as TGTGCCAGCAGCGACGGGGGGGCCGGGTTAGAAGAGCAGTTCTTC. Translated, this is CASSDGGAGLEEQFF. Here the CDR3 is joined to the reference TRBV9 and TRBJ2-1 genes, and the full variable domain is: DSGVTQTPKHLITATGQRVTLRCSPRSGDLSVYWYQQSLDQGLQFLIQYYNGEERAKGNILERFSAQQFPDLHSELNLSSLELGDSALYFCASSDGGAGLEEQFFGPGTRLTVL.